Reported below is one T cell receptor beta chain. This sample includes further DNA sequences coding for the same CDR3. This sample is drawn from a study of PD-1 blockade in classical Hodgkin lymphoma. Germline V gene sequence: CDR1 ENHRY, CDR2 SYGVKD. This CDR3 region has 14 residues. V lost 3 bases and J lost 0, with 6 bases in between. Time point reported: cycle 4 day 1 (C4D1), after 6 weeks of nivolumab. Brentuximab vedotin exposure varied, and every patient relapsed after autologous stem cell transplantation. Libraries were prepared by immunoSEQ multiplex PCR; TCRdb keeps only in-frame clonotypes and omits some of them. Of tens of thousands of clones in the sample, around 94% were seen once.

The chain uses TRBV10-3 and TRBJ1-3; D not resolved. Source: peripheral blood mononuclear cells (PBMCs), taken before the fourth cycle of nivolumab. The origin of this receptor is a human donor with classical Hodgkin lymphoma. The CDR3 DNA is TGTGCCATCAGTGAAGCCGGCTCTGGAAACACCATATATTTT. This codes for CAISEAGSGNTIYF.